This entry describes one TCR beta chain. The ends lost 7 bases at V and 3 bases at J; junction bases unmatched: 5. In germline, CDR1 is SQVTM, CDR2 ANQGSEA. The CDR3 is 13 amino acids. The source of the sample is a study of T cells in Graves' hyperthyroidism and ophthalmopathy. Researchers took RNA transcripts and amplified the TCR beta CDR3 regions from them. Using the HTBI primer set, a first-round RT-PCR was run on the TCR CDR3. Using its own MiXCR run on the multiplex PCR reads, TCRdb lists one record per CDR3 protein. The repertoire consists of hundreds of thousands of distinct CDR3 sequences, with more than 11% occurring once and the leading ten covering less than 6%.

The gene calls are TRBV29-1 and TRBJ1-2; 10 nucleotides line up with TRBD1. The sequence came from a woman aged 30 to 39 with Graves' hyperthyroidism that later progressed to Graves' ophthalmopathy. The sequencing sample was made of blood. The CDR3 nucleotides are TGCAGCGCCCGACAGGGGGCGGACTATGGCTACACCTTC. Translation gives CSARQGADYGYTF.